Below, 24 T cell receptor beta chains from the same sample are listed, as sequenced in a study of shared clonotypes between healthy human individuals. Sequencing used immunoSEQ multiplex PCR; TCRdb keeps in-frame clones, though not all of them. The top ten clones hold around 0.45% of a sample with some 1,600,000 clones, 95% to 99% of them seen once. Sequenced: naive CD4+ T cells sorted from blood. Indicated subset: CD45RA+ positively selected. These receptors were taken from a man aged 30 to 45 in good health.

As concerns this clone: This CDR3 is also generated by other DNA sequences in the sample. The chain has TRBV7-2 and TRBJ2-3; no definite D call. CDR3 length equals 12 residues. Trimming stripped 1 base from V and 1 base from J, with 0 bases between. Germline-derived CDR1 and CDR2 are SGHTA and FQGNSA. In DNA form, the CDR3 reads TGTGCCAGCAGCTTAGGCACAGATACGCAGTATTTT. Its protein is CASSLGTDTQYF.

V is TRBV15 and J is TRBJ2-3; 7 bases fit TRBD2. Trimming at V came to 0 bases and at J to 1 base, leaving 1 base not matched to a gene. Germline V gives CDR1 LNHNV, CDR2 YYDKDF (reference sequence). The CDR3 covers 15 residues. The CDR3 DNA is TGTGCCACCAGCAGAGATCGGGGGGGCACAGATACGCAGTATTTT. This encodes CATSRDRGGTDTQYF.

The chain has TRBV14 and TRBJ2-1; D is uncertain. V lost 0 bases to trimming and J lost 4 bases, with 13 bases between them. Germline CDR1 SGHDN, CDR2 FVKESK. The CDR3 runs to 16 residues. The CDR3 region is CASSQEPPLNYNEQFF. In DNA form, the CDR3 reads TGTGCCAGCAGCCAAGAACCCCCGTTAAATTACAATGAGCAGTTCTTC.

As DNA, the CDR3 is TGTGCCAGCAGCCAAGGGGTTGGGGGCGCAGGGATAGAGGAGACCCAGTACTTC. Encoded protein: CASSQGVGGAGIEETQYF. The rearrangement joins TRBV25-1 to TRBJ2-5, with D maybe TRBD1 (6 bases). This CDR3 region has 18 residues. Per germline, CDR1 MGHDK and CDR2 SYGVNS. Between the trimmed V and J ends, which lost 6 bases and 5 bases, there was a span of 28 bases.

This clone occurred once. This sequence joins TRBV4-1 and TRBJ2-5; 9 nucleotides agree with TRBD2. Trimming removed 4 bases from V and 5 bases from J; junction bases left unmatched: 11. This CDR3 comprises 16 residues. Germline CDR1 is MGHRA and CDR2 is YSYEKL. CDR3 amino acids: CASSREVSGSRETQYF. The CDR3, as DNA: TGCGCCAGCAGCCGAGAGGTTAGCGGGAGTAGGGAGACCCAGTACTTC.

The rearrangement joins TRBV30 to TRBJ2-1, with TRBD2 identical over 8 bases. Trimming removed 5 bases from V and 3 bases from J; junction bases left unmatched: 6. From germline, CDR1 is GTSNPN and CDR2 SVGIG (reference sequence). CDR3 length: 14 residues. The CDR3 reads CAWLTAGGYNEQFF. The CDR3 coding sequence is TGTGCCTGGTTGACGGCGGGAGGCTACAATGAGCAGTTCTTC.

J is TRBJ2-1 and V is TRBV4-1; D is possibly TRBD2 (5 bases). V was trimmed by 2 bases and J by 8 bases, leaving 13 bases between them. The CDR3 runs to 14 residues. Germline V gene lookup returns CDR1 MGHRA and CDR2 YSYEKL. This CDR3 reads CASSQYRASYEQFF. CDR3 nucleotide sequence: TGCGCCAGCAGCCAATATCGGGCTAGCTATGAGCAGTTCTTC.

This chain connects TRBV19 to TRBJ2-1; 10 bases line up with TRBD2. This CDR3 comprises 14 residues. Germline CDR1 reads LNHDA; CDR2 reads SQIVND (reference sequence). V shed 4 bases, J shed 6 bases, and the junction held 3 bases outside the gene matches. The CDR3 DNA reads TGTGCCAGTAGTAGTCTAGCGGGAGTCAATGAGCAGTTCTTC. Its protein product is CASSSLAGVNEQFF.

The V and J genes are TRBV2 and TRBJ2-7; D is possibly TRBD2 (6 bases). CDR3 length: 15 amino acids. The germline gives CDR1 SNHLY, CDR2 FYNNEI. V dropped 4 bases and J dropped 4 bases, with 17 bases sitting between them. DNA of the CDR3: TGTGCCAGCAGTGCCGAGAGCGGGTCCGAGTACGAGCAGTACTTC. It codes for CASSAESGSEYEQYF. Using reference TRBV2 and TRBJ2-7 for the parts outside the CDR3, the full variable domain is EPEVTQTPSHQVTQMGQEVILRCVPISNHLYFYWYRQILGQKVEFLVSFYNNEISEKSEIFDDQFSVERPDGSNFTLKIRSTKLEDSAMYFCASSAESGSEYEQYFGPGTRLTVT.

The V call is TRBV27, the J call TRBJ2-1; maybe TRBD2 (6 bases). Germline values: CDR1 MNHEY, CDR2 SMNVEV (reference sequence). The CDR3 has 15 residues. V shed 3 bases and J shed 7 bases, with 16 bases lying between them. The CDR3 DNA is TGTGCCAGCAGTTTCAGACTAGGCCCCCCAAATGAGCAGTTCTTC. Translation gives CASSFRLGPPNEQFF.

This sequence joins TRBV10-3 and TRBJ2-3, with 11 bases matching TRBD2. V lost 7 bases to trimming and J lost 3 bases; unmatched junction nucleotides: 9. The CDR3 has 16 amino acids. Germline CDR1 ENHRY, CDR2 SYGVKD. As DNA, the CDR3 is TGTGCCATCACCCCCTTAGCGGGAGGGACAACAGATACGCAGTATTTT. Encoded protein: CAITPLAGGTTDTQYF.

This chain uses TRBV5-4 with TRBJ2-4, with 11 bases aligning to TRBD1. V shed 4 bases, J shed 2 bases, and the junction held 11 bases outside the gene matches. Germline CDR1 SGHNT, CDR2 YYREEE (reference sequence). The CDR3 length is 18 residues. In DNA form, the CDR3 reads TGTGCCAGCAGCCCTGGGTCCGGGACAGGGGGGCCCAAAAACATTCAGTACTTC. This translates into CASSPGSGTGGPKNIQYF.

The V gene is TRBV6-5, the J gene TRBJ2-1; D is ambiguous. Trimming removed 8 bases from V and 7 bases from J, with 15 bases in between. The CDR3 runs 13 residues. Germline CDR1 reads MNHEY; CDR2 reads SVGAGI. DNA for the CDR3: TGTGCCAGCGGGGAAGACGGAGCAAATGAGCAGTTCTTC. It yields the protein CASGEDGANEQFF.

This chain uses TRBV5-5 with TRBJ2-1, with 10 bases identical to TRBD2. Trimming cost V 0 bases and J 4 bases; bases outside gene matches: 7. This CDR3 has 17 amino acids. Germline assignment: CDR1 SGHKS and CDR2 YYEKEE (reference sequence). The CDR3, as DNA: TGTGCCAGCAGCTTGGTAGTTCCTAGCGGGAGTTACAATGAGCAGTTCTTC. Amino acid sequence: CASSLVVPSGSYNEQFF.

Comment on this clone: In the same sample, other DNA sequences code for this CDR3. This rearrangement joins TRBV5-1 to TRBJ2-1; D is uncertain. Germline V gene data show CDR1 as SGHRS and CDR2 as YFSETQ. This CDR3 region has 12 residues. Trimming cost V 0 bases and J 6 bases, with 4 bases left between them. The CDR3 here is CASSLGGNEQFF. The DNA of the CDR3 is TGCGCCAGCAGCTTGGGGGGCAATGAGCAGTTCTTC.

This chain uses TRBV5-6 with TRBJ1-2; the match to TRBD1 covers 7 bases. The V gene end was trimmed by 3 bases and the J gene end by 5 bases; junction bases not matched to a gene: 7. This CDR3 is built from 14 residues. CDR1 and CDR2 (germline): SGHDT, YYEEEE. The CDR3 sequence: CASSWDRGPYGYTF. For the CDR3, the DNA is TGTGCCAGCAGCTGGGACAGAGGACCTTATGGCTACACCTTC.

This clone showed up just once. V is TRBV4-2 and J is TRBJ2-3; 13 positions match TRBD2. V trimming: 3 bases; J trimming: 4 bases; junction bases outside the gene matches: 7. The CDR3 contains 17 residues. Germline lookup yields CDR1 LGHNA and CDR2 YNFKEQ. The CDR3 protein is CASSHSGLAGEPDTQYF. The DNA for the CDR3 is TGTGCCAGCAGCCATTCAGGACTAGCGGGAGAGCCAGATACGCAGTATTTT.

The chain is built from TRBV18 and TRBJ2-7; D is uncertain. Germline lookup yields CDR1 KGHSH and CDR2 LQKENI. This CDR3 contains 14 residues. The V and J ends lost 3 bases and 2 bases respectively, with 11 bases between them. The CDR3 nucleotides read TGTGCCAGCTCACCTAATCGATCCCCCTACGAGCAGTACTTC. It yields the protein CASSPNRSPYEQYF.

The J gene is TRBJ1-4, the V gene TRBV4-2; tentatively, D is TRBD1 (5 bases). Germline CDR1 and CDR2: LGHNA and YNFKEQ. V gave up 2 bases and J gave up 4 bases, with 14 bases separating them. The CDR3 has 16 amino acids. The DNA for the CDR3 is TGTGCCAGCAGCCAACCCCGCGACGGACATAATGAAAAACTGTTTTTT. It yields the protein CASSQPRDGHNEKLFF.

The V and J genes are TRBV5-1 and TRBJ2-1, with TRBD2 identical over 8 bases. The germline V gene encodes CDR1 SGHRS and CDR2 YFSETQ. The ends lost 3 bases at V and 7 bases at J; junction bases unmatched: 12. The CDR3 is 16 amino acids. In DNA, the CDR3 is TGCGCCAGCAGCTCTATAACGGGAGGGCCGGGGAATGAGCAGTTCTTC. It is translated as CASSSITGGPGNEQFF.

The count of this clone is one. The genes are TRBV28 and TRBJ1-5, with 11 bases aligning to TRBD1. Germline assignment: CDR1 MDHEN and CDR2 SYDVKM. This CDR3 comprises 14 residues. Germline trimming cut 5 bases from V and 5 bases from J; bases unmatched to any gene: 2. CDR3 in amino acids: CASSRTGGYQPQHF. The DNA for the CDR3 is TGTGCCAGCAGTCGGACAGGGGGCTATCAGCCCCAGCATTTT. The full variable domain, with the rest looked up from reference TRBV28 and TRBJ1-5, is DVKVTQSSRYLVKRTGEKVFLECVQDMDHENMFWYRQDPGLGLRLIYFSYDVKMKEKGDIPEGYSVSREKKERFSLILESASTNQTSMYLCASSRTGGYQPQHFGDGTRLSIL.

V gene TRBV18 combines with J gene TRBJ2-7; 7 bases agree with TRBD1. CDR1 and CDR2 (germline): KGHSH, LQKENI. The V gene end was trimmed by 2 bases and the J gene end by 3 bases; junction bases not matched to a gene: 7. The CDR3 totals 15 residues. CDR3 amino acids: CASSPKTGIFYEQYF. CDR3 DNA: TGTGCCAGCTCACCAAAGACAGGGATTTTCTACGAGCAGTACTTC.

The chain combines TRBV6-6 with TRBJ2-7; D is ambiguous. This CDR3 region has 12 residues. The germline CDR1 and CDR2 sequences are MNHNY and SVGAGI (reference sequence). Trimming cost V 5 bases and J 4 bases, with 9 bases left between them. This CDR3 is CASSRELYEQYF. The CDR3 nucleotides are TGTGCCAGCAGTCGCGAGCTTTACGAGCAGTACTTC.

The rearrangement joins TRBV4-3 to TRBJ2-1; the D gene is possibly TRBD2 (6 bases). CDR3 length: 18 amino acids. Trimming left V 0 bases short and J 0 bases short, with 15 bases between. From germline, CDR1 is LGHNA and CDR2 YSLEER. The CDR3 loop is CASSQDRRGTSSYNEQFF. Written as DNA, the CDR3 is TGCGCCAGCAGCCAAGATAGGCGGGGAACTAGCTCCTACAATGAGCAGTTCTTC.